This record covers a single TCR beta chain. The target antigen is unknown. Generated by immunoSEQ multiplex PCR, the TCRdb table keeps only in-frame clones and is missing some. The table lists tens of thousands of clones, about four fifths of them singletons. This record belongs to a study of T cells in localized non-small cell lung cancer. General study findings and limits: Among the tissues sampled, uninvolved adjacent lung had the highest T cell clonality, above tumor. Heterogeneity stays possible, as sequencing covered only one tumor region. Those with higher blood T cell density had longer overall survival. The appearance of a median approximately 60 of the top 100 tumor clones was seen in adjacent lung.

The TCR originated in a man aged 35-75 years with stage III lung adenocarcinoma. Source: peripheral blood mononuclear cells, taken before any cancer treatment.

CDR3 in DNA: TGTGCCAGCAGCGAGTATGGCGGGGGGGTCGCGACCCAGTACTTC. This gives the protein CASSEYGGGVATQYF. The chain has TRBV7-8 and TRBJ2-5; 9 nucleotides align to TRBD2. This CDR3 contains 15 residues. The germline gives CDR1 SGHVS, CDR2 FQNEAQ. The V gene end was trimmed by 5 bases and the J gene end by 7 bases; junction bases not matched to a gene: 11.